The 32 T cell receptor beta chains reported below all come from one sample, sequenced in a study of blood T cell repertoires in COVID-19. The method was immunoSEQ multiplex PCR; TCRdb's version includes in-frame clones alone and lacks a portion of them. The sample yields more than 65,000 clones, 70% to 75% seen once. Sequenced input: peripheral blood. The origin of the receptors is a woman aged 70-85 years with acute or convalescent COVID-19.

The rearrangement uses TRBV11-1 and TRBJ1-2; a weak D match, TRBD1 (5 bases). The CDR3 consists of 14 residues. Per the germline V gene, CDR1 is SGHAT and CDR2 is FQDESV (reference sequence). The V end was cut by 1 base, the J end by 5 bases, with 11 bases between. CDR3 residues: CASSLGGTAYGYTF. The DNA for the CDR3 is TGTGCCAGCAGCTTAGGCGGGACGGCTTATGGCTACACCTTC. The entire variable domain, with the rest obtained from reference TRBV11-1 and TRBJ1-2, is as follows: EAEVAQSPRYKITEKSQAVAFWCDPISGHATLYWYRQILGQGPELLVQFQDESVVDDSQLPKDRFSAERLKGVDSTLKIQPAELGDSAMYLCASSLGGTAYGYTFGSGTRLTVV.

CDR3 nucleotides: TGTGCCAGTAGTATGGGCAGGGGTAGCAATCAGCCCCAGCATTTT. Translating gives CASSMGRGSNQPQHF. The rearrangement joins TRBV19 to TRBJ1-5; D is possibly TRBD1 (6 bases). From germline, CDR1 is LNHDA and CDR2 SQIVND (reference sequence). Trimming took 3 bases from V and 0 from J, leaving 9 bases between them. CDR3 length: 15 residues.

CDR3 residues: CASSLVDRDRSPLHF. The CDR3, as DNA: TGTGCCAGCAGTTTAGTGGACAGGGACCGTTCACCCCTCCACTTT. The J gene is TRBJ1-6, the V gene TRBV28; 8 bases are a match to TRBD1. The CDR3 consists of 15 residues. The germline CDR1 and CDR2 sequences are MDHEN and SYDVKM. After removal of 2 bases from V and 9 bases from J, the junction contained 6 bases not matched to a gene.

The chain recombines TRBV24-1 with TRBJ2-5, with 12 positions matching TRBD1. CDR1 is KGHDR, CDR2 SFDVKD, per germline. CDR3 length: 16 residues. The junction had 5 bases not matched to a gene; V was cut back by 2 bases and J by 5 bases. The DNA of the CDR3 is TGTGCCACCAGTGATTCGGGGGACAGGGGGCGGGAGACCCAGTACTTC. Translating gives CATSDSGDRGRETQYF.

The chain has TRBV19 and TRBJ1-2; possibly TRBD1 for D (5 bases). V was shortened by 3 bases and J by 6 bases, with 11 bases between the two germline ends. The CDR3 length is 13 residues. The germline V gene encodes CDR1 LNHDA and CDR2 SQIVND (reference sequence). Here the CDR3 reads CASSMAGRDGYTF. The CDR3 bases are TGTGCCAGTAGTATGGCAGGGCGCGATGGCTACACCTTC.

This sequence joins TRBV6-5 and TRBJ2-2; possible D gene TRBD2, 7 bases. V was pared by 10 bases and J by 4 bases, with 19 bases between. The CDR3 covers 15 residues. Germline loops: CDR1 MNHEY, CDR2 SVGAGI. Here the CDR3 DNA reads TGTGCCACCTACCACGAGGGGGGGCGCACCGGGGAGCTGTTTTTT. It is translated as CATYHEGGRTGELFF.

V usage is TRBV12-3 or TRBV12-4 and J usage is TRBJ1-2; D is undetermined. Trimming took off 6 bases at V and 5 bases at J, with 13 bases between the two ends. This CDR3 contains 13 residues. CDR3 DNA sequence: TGTGCCAGCAGCCCCTCAGGAGGGTATGGCTACACCTTC. This codes for CASSPSGGYGYTF.

The CDR3 DNA reads TGCGCCAGCAGCCCCACAGGGAGTGGAAACACCATATATTTT. Protein product: CASSPTGSGNTIYF. This sequence joins TRBV5-1 and TRBJ1-3; D perhaps matches TRBD1 (6 bases). There are 14 residues in the CDR3. Germline V gene sequence: CDR1 SGHRS, CDR2 YFSETQ. V was cut by 4 bases and J by 3 bases, with 11 bases left in between.

This clone was seen once. The chain combines TRBV7-2 with TRBJ2-2, with TRBD1 as a possible D gene (5 bases). With 1 base removed from V and 5 bases from J, the gap between germline ends came to 11 bases. Germline assignment: CDR1 SGHTA and CDR2 FQGNSA. The CDR3 consists of 15 residues. CDR3 region: CASSLVAKGTGELFF. The CDR3 DNA sequence: TGTGCCAGCAGCTTAGTTGCAAAGGGGACCGGGGAGCTGTTTTTT.

This clone was seen once. The gene calls are TRBV19 and TRBJ1-6; a weak D match, TRBD1 (5 bases). Germline V gene data show CDR1 as LNHDA and CDR2 as SQIVND (reference sequence). The CDR3 is 17 residues long. Trimming removed 3 bases at V and 0 bases at J, with 12 bases between. CDR3 bases: TGTGCCAGTAGTATGGGGCCAGACAGCTCCTATAATTCACCCCTCCACTTT. The encoded protein is CASSMGPDSSYNSPLHF.

The chain links TRBV7-6 to TRBJ2-1; 10 nucleotides agree with TRBD2. V shed 2 bases and J 0 bases; nucleotides not matched to a gene: 1. The CDR3 length is 16 residues. From germline, CDR1 is SGHVS and CDR2 FNYEAQ. The DNA of the CDR3 is TGTGCCAGCAGCTTAACTAGCGGGACCTCCTACAATGAGCAGTTCTTC. This codes for CASSLTSGTSYNEQFF.

This clone was detected once. V and J are TRBV3-1 (or the pseudogene TRBV3-2) and TRBJ1-3, with D hard to call. The CDR3 sequence is 16 residues long. Germline V lookup: CDR1 LGHDT, CDR2 YNNKEL (reference sequence). V was pared by 1 base and J by 4 bases, with 14 bases between. CDR3 DNA sequence: TGTGCCAGCAGCCAAGGGCAAATCGGGGTCGGAAACACCATATATTTT. The encoded protein is CASSQGQIGVGNTIYF.

This chain joins TRBV14 and TRBJ1-1, with 8 bases identical to TRBD1. Germline lookup yields CDR1 SGHDN and CDR2 FVKESK. V gave up 3 bases and J gave up 2 bases; unmatched junction bases: 20. The CDR3 contains 20 residues. The CDR3 protein is CASSQGIPGQVKSRNTEAFF. For the CDR3, the DNA is TGTGCCAGCAGCCAGGGGATCCCGGGACAGGTGAAAAGTCGCAACACTGAAGCTTTCTTT.

The chain employs TRBV3-1 (or the pseudogene TRBV3-2) and TRBJ2-3; 7 nucleotides line up with TRBD1. The CDR3 is 14 amino acids. Trimming at V came to 4 bases and at J to 5 bases, leaving 6 bases not matched to a gene. Germline V gives CDR1 LGHDT, CDR2 YNNKEL (reference sequence). This CDR3 reads CASSLRQGIDTQYF. CDR3 DNA: TGTGCCAGCAGCCTCCGACAGGGAATAGATACGCAGTATTTT.

The chain joins TRBV27 to TRBJ1-2; TRBD1 aligns across 7 bases. This CDR3 region has 13 residues. With 6 bases clipped from V and 8 bases from J, the junction kept 9 bases outside the gene matches. The germline gives CDR1 MNHEY, CDR2 SMNVEV (reference sequence). CDR3 sequence: CASREYRGSGYTF. In DNA, the CDR3 is TGTGCCAGCAGGGAATACAGGGGAAGCGGCTACACCTTC.

The rearrangement uses TRBV19 and TRBJ2-3; D gene uncertain. The CDR3 loop spans 16 amino acids. V was clipped by 4 bases and J by 2 bases, with 16 bases between them. From germline, CDR1 is LNHDA and CDR2 SQIVND (reference sequence). The CDR3 DNA sequence: TGTGCCAGTAGTACCGGTTGGGCCGAACTCACAGATACGCAGTATTTT. Protein: CASSTGWAELTDTQYF.

The chain is built from TRBV6-5 and TRBJ1-2; D uncertain. The CDR3 consists of 12 residues. V was shortened by 6 bases and J by 5 bases, with 10 bases between the two germline ends. CDR1 is MNHEY and CDR2 is SVGAGI in the germline V gene. As DNA, the CDR3 is TGTGCCAGCAGGCCAGACACGTATGGCTACACCTTC. Translation: CASRPDTYGYTF.

The chain has TRBV7-2 and TRBJ1-1; the D is unclear. The germline gives CDR1 SGHTA, CDR2 FQGNSA. The V end was cut by 2 bases, the J end by 1 base, with 8 bases between. The CDR3 consists of 14 residues. CDR3 sequence: CASSLRAGNTEAFF. As DNA, the CDR3 is TGTGCCAGCAGCTTACGAGCAGGGAACACTGAAGCTTTCTTT.

V and J are TRBV25-1 and TRBJ1-2, with a possible D match to TRBD1 (5 bases). With 3 bases removed from V and 2 bases from J, the gap between germline ends came to 10 bases. The CDR3 loop spans 14 amino acids. The germline V gene has CDR1 MGHDK and CDR2 SYGVNS. CDR3 region: CASSEGGANYGYTF. CDR3 DNA: TGTGCCAGCAGTGAGGGGGGAGCCAACTATGGCTACACCTTC.

This clone was seen a few times. V and J are TRBV25-1 and TRBJ2-4, with a tentative D call TRBD2 (6 bases). The CDR3 runs 14 residues. V dropped 3 bases and J dropped 6 bases, with 12 bases sitting between them. CDR1 and CDR2 (germline): MGHDK, SYGVNS. CDR3 DNA: TGTGCCAGCAGTGATTCCGCGCGGGGAAACATTCAGTACTTC. Residues: CASSDSARGNIQYF.

In its sample, this clone was seen once. The gene calls are TRBV11-3 and TRBJ2-1; D may be TRBD2 (6 bases). The CDR3 contains 11 residues. From germline, CDR1 is SGHNT and CDR2 YENEEA. Trimming left V 8 bases short and J 9 bases short, with 11 bases between. As DNA, the CDR3 is TGTGCCAGCGCACGGGAGAGTGAGCAGTTCTTC. Translation: CASARESEQFF.

This chain joins TRBV5-4 and TRBJ1-1, with D hard to call. Germline CDR1 and CDR2: SGHNT and YYREEE (reference sequence). Trimming pared 0 bases from V and 2 bases from J, leaving 11 bases between. CDR3 length equals 15 residues. The CDR3 is CASSLVGGYNTEAFF. DNA for the CDR3: TGTGCCAGCAGCTTGGTAGGAGGGTACAACACTGAAGCTTTCTTT.

The chain couples TRBV3-1 (or the pseudogene TRBV3-2) to TRBJ2-1, with 13 bases lining up with TRBD2. Germline V lookup: CDR1 LGHDT, CDR2 YNNKEL (reference sequence). J was trimmed by 7 bases and V by 4 bases; bases with no gene match: 10. The CDR3 runs 17 residues. The DNA of the CDR3 is TGTGCCAGCAGCCCATGGACTAGCGGGAGTATGAGAAATGAGCAGTTCTTC. Amino acid sequence: CASSPWTSGSMRNEQFF.

The chain is built from TRBV19 and TRBJ1-1, with TRBD1 matching over 8 bases. The length of the CDR3 is 14 residues. Trimming at V came to 3 bases and at J to 3 bases, leaving 3 bases not matched to a gene. The germline V gene encodes CDR1 LNHDA and CDR2 SQIVND (reference sequence). Here the CDR3 reads CASSIDRGYTEAFF. DNA for the CDR3: TGTGCCAGTAGTATCGACAGGGGCTACACTGAAGCTTTCTTT.

The rearrangement links TRBV30 to TRBJ2-5; tentatively, D is TRBD1 (5 bases). This CDR3 has 12 amino acids. Germline-derived CDR1 and CDR2 are GTSNPN and SVGIG (reference sequence). V lost 4 bases and J 0 bases, leaving 6 bases between the germline ends. CDR3 sequence: CAWTGNQETQYF. The CDR3 region has the DNA TGTGCCTGGACAGGGAACCAAGAGACCCAGTACTTC.

The gene calls are TRBV6-1 and TRBJ2-3, with TRBD2 identical over 12 bases. Germline V gene sequence: CDR1 MNHNS, CDR2 SASEGT. This CDR3 spans 16 amino acids. The junction had 3 bases not matched to a gene; V was cut back by 4 bases and J by 1 base. The CDR3, as DNA: TGTGCCAGCAGTGCCAGACTAGCGGGGGGCACAGATACGCAGTATTTT. This sequence encodes CASSARLAGGTDTQYF.

This chain connects TRBV5-1 to TRBJ2-1; no clear D. Germline values: CDR1 SGHRS, CDR2 YFSETQ. Trimming pared 6 bases from V and 2 bases from J, leaving 12 bases between. This CDR3 region has 14 residues. The CDR3 nucleotides read TGCGCCAGCACGAGGAATCCTCCCTACAATGAGCAGTTCTTC. This translates into CASTRNPPYNEQFF. The whole variable domain, remainder taken from reference TRBV5-1 and TRBJ2-1, is KAGVTQTPRYLIKTRGQQVTLSCSPISGHRSVSWYQQTPGQGLQFLFEYFSETQRNKGNFPGRFSGRQFSNSRSEMNVSTLELGDSALYLCASTRNPPYNEQFFGPGTRLTVL.

The V gene is TRBV5-8, the J gene TRBJ2-3, with D unresolved. The germline CDR1 and CDR2 sequences are SGHTS and YDEGEE. The CDR3 is 12 residues long. With 5 bases removed from V and 4 bases from J, the gap between germline ends came to 8 bases. The DNA for the CDR3 is TGTGCCAGCAGGGTAGTAGCAGATACGCAGTATTTT. Translation gives CASRVVADTQYF.

This clone turned up a few times. The chain is built from TRBV9 and TRBJ1-2; no firm D call. The CDR3 extends over 16 amino acids. In germline, CDR1 is SGDLS, CDR2 YYNGEE. The ends were cut back, 3 bases at V and 2 bases at J, with 17 bases in the middle. The CDR3 protein is CASSALVVGGNYGYTF. CDR3 coding DNA: TGTGCCAGCAGCGCGTTGGTCGTAGGCGGGAACTATGGCTACACCTTC. The full variable domain, rest sourced from reference TRBV9 and TRBJ1-2, is DSGVTQTPKHLITATGQRVTLRCSPRSGDLSVYWYQQSLDQGLQFLIQYYNGEERAKGNILERFSAQQFPDLHSELNLSSLELGDSALYFCASSALVVGGNYGYTFGSGTRLTVV.

The chain's CDR3 is CASSFNLGDEKLFF. CDR3 DNA: TGTGCCAGCAGCTTCAACCTAGGGGATGAAAAACTGTTTTTT. J is TRBJ1-4 and V is TRBV2, with D perhaps matching TRBD1 (5 bases). The CDR3 has 14 amino acids. Trimming took off 6 bases at V and 6 bases at J, with 14 bases between the two ends. Germline assignment: CDR1 SNHLY and CDR2 FYNNEI. Based on the CDR3 plus reference TRBV2 and TRBJ1-4, the full variable domain is EPEVTQTPSHQVTQMGQEVILRCVPISNHLYFYWYRQILGQKVEFLVSFYNNEISEKSEIFDDQFSVERPDGSNFTLKIRSTKLEDSAMYFCASSFNLGDEKLFFGSGTQLSVL.

This rearrangement joins TRBV2 to TRBJ2-7; tentative D call: TRBD2 (5 bases). The germline V gene encodes CDR1 SNHLY and CDR2 FYNNEI. V lost 5 bases to trimming and J lost 1 base, with 12 bases between them. The CDR3 is made up of 14 amino acids. CDR3 sequence: CASSSTGYSYEQYF. CDR3 coding DNA: TGTGCCAGCAGTTCAACGGGGTATTCCTACGAGCAGTACTTC.

This rearrangement joins TRBV12-5 to TRBJ2-5; D unclear. The CDR3 has 15 residues. Trimming took off 1 base at V and 0 bases at J, with 9 bases between the two ends. The germline gives CDR1 LGHNT, CDR2 FRNRAP. This CDR3 reads CASGLGSANQETQYF. The CDR3 DNA sequence: TGTGCTAGTGGTTTGGGATCAGCGAACCAAGAGACCCAGTACTTC.